This T cell receptor beta chain was obtained from a study of response to subunit inactivated influenza vaccine. General observations from the study: Researchers suggested that each seasonal influenza vaccination recruits few new T cells.

About this clonotype: Its specificity is not known.

The CDR3 covers 12 residues. CDR1 and CDR2 (germline): SGHDT, YYEEEE. V was trimmed by 2 bases and J by 6 bases, leaving 7 bases between them. TCRdb fed the RT-PCR reads into MiXCR, producing one record per CDR3 protein. Here the sample spans about 800,000 distinct CDR3 sequences, roughly 20% being singletons. V and J are TRBV5-6 and TRBJ2-3; unclear D gene. This TCR was sampled from a man aged 50 to 59 who received an inactivated influenza vaccine. The sequences come from PBMCs from blood, collected more than 4 days after vaccination. The CDR3, as DNA: TGTGCCAGCAGCTTAATCTGGGATACGCAGTATTTT. It is translated as CASSLIWDTQYF.